This passage covers 21 T cell receptor beta chains from one sample sequenced in a study of memory CD4+ T cells and cytomegalovirus serostatus. The sort gate was single viable CD3+CD4+CD8-CD45RO+ cells for memory CD4+ T cells. TCRdb's copy holds only in-frame clones and misses some; the assay was immunoSEQ multiplex PCR. The sample includes over 50,000 clones, roughly 72% seen only once; the top ten take more than 1.5%. Sequenced material: memory CD4+ T cells from blood. Source of these receptors: an adult in good health and CMV-seronegative.

The CDR3 DNA is TGTGCCAGTAGTATCCCCCAATCCTATCAGCCCCAGCATTTT. The encoded protein is CASSIPQSYQPQHF. The gene calls are TRBV19 and TRBJ1-5; D remains ambiguous. CDR1 and CDR2 (germline): LNHDA, SQIVND (reference sequence). The CDR3 has 14 residues. With 3 bases removed from V and 5 bases from J, the gap between germline ends came to 11 bases.

The gene calls are TRBV5-1 and TRBJ2-1; D unclear. Per the germline V gene, CDR1 is SGHRS and CDR2 is YFSETQ. Trimming removed 0 bases from V and 10 bases from J, with 11 bases in between. The CDR3 is 13 residues long. CDR3 DNA sequence: TGCGCCAGCAGCTTGGCAGGCCTGGAAGAGCAGTTCTTC. Amino acids: CASSLAGLEEQFF.

This sequence joins TRBV2 and TRBJ1-6; no clear D. CDR1 is SNHLY, CDR2 FYNNEI, per germline. The V and J ends lost 4 bases and 7 bases respectively, with 14 bases between them. CDR3 size: 15 residues. The CDR3 region has the DNA TGTGCCAGCAGTGGAGAGCAGAGCCCGAATTCACCCCTCCACTTT. It specifies CASSGEQSPNSPLHF. The variable domain in full, completed from reference TRBV2 and TRBJ1-6, reads EPEVTQTPSHQVTQMGQEVILRCVPISNHLYFYWYRQILGQKVEFLVSFYNNEISEKSEIFDDQFSVERPDGSNFTLKIRSTKLEDSAMYFCASSGEQSPNSPLHFGNGTRLTVT.

This clone has a handful of counts. This sequence joins TRBV19 and TRBJ1-4, with 9 bases identical to TRBD1. Germline-derived CDR1 and CDR2 are LNHDA and SQIVND (reference sequence). CDR3 length: 15 residues. The J segment lost 2 bases and the V segment lost 7 bases, leaving 5 bases of the junction unmatched. Here the CDR3 reads CASNRDRATNEKLFF. In DNA, the CDR3 is TGTGCCAGTAACCGGGACAGGGCGACTAATGAAAAACTGTTTTTT.

The J gene is TRBJ1-4, the V gene TRBV29-1; D is unclear. Trimming took 4 bases from V and 0 from J, leaving 9 bases between them. This CDR3 has 14 amino acids. Germline V CDR1 and CDR2: SQVTM, ANQGSEA. CDR3 amino acids: CSVAGDATNEKLFF. In DNA form, the CDR3 reads TGCAGCGTTGCGGGCGATGCAACTAATGAAAAACTGTTTTTT.

This clone was seen a handful of times. This sequence joins TRBV28 and TRBJ1-1, with TRBD1 identical over 10 bases. The CDR3 is 16 amino acids. CDR1 and CDR2 from the germline V gene are MDHEN and SYDVKM. V gave up 7 bases and J gave up 4 bases; unmatched junction bases: 12. CDR3 sequence: CASTLRGQGWGTEAFF. The CDR3 DNA follows: TGTGCCAGCACCTTAAGGGGACAGGGGTGGGGCACTGAAGCTTTCTTT.

This clone was detected only once. The genes are TRBV29-1 and TRBJ1-2; D unresolved. The V gene lost 1 base and the J gene lost 7 bases, with 13 bases spanning the gap. CDR3 length equals 13 residues. Germline V CDR1 and CDR2: SQVTM, ANQGSEA. CDR3 residues: CSVEAYLRSGYTF. The CDR3 nucleotides read TGCAGCGTTGAAGCTTACTTACGTAGTGGCTACACCTTC.

This clone was seen more than once but under ten times. This chain connects TRBV5-1 to TRBJ1-5; tentative D call: TRBD1 (5 bases). The CDR3 totals 14 residues. Germline V gene sequence: CDR1 SGHRS, CDR2 YFSETQ. Trimming shortened V by 0 bases and J by 6 bases, and 10 bases separated the two germline ends. CDR3 bases: TGCGCCAGCAGCTTGGAGGGGAGGGCTCAGCCCCAGCATTTT. Its translation is CASSLEGRAQPQHF.

The gene calls are TRBV7-8 and TRBJ2-4, with 10 positions matching TRBD2. Unmatched junction bases numbered 5, after V lost 0 bases and J lost 6 bases. The CDR3 contains 16 residues. Germline V gene sequence: CDR1 SGHVS, CDR2 FQNEAQ. The CDR3 loop reads CASSLASGGRRNIQYF. DNA of the CDR3: TGTGCCAGCAGCTTAGCTAGCGGGGGGAGGCGAAACATTCAGTACTTC.

The chain employs TRBV5-1 and TRBJ2-5, with TRBD2 identical over 7 bases. The trim removed 4 bases at V and 5 bases at J, leaving 8 bases unmatched. This CDR3 comprises 14 residues. The germline V gene encodes CDR1 SGHRS and CDR2 YFSETQ. The CDR3 sequence: CASSTGEGLETQYF. The CDR3 nucleotides read TGCGCCAGCAGCACCGGGGAGGGACTGGAGACCCAGTACTTC.

J is TRBJ2-1 and V is TRBV11-2; 7 nucleotides agree with TRBD2. CDR1 and CDR2 (germline): SGHAT, FQNNGV. This CDR3 spans 14 amino acids. V lost 10 bases and J lost 4; bases outside the gene matches: 10. The CDR3 coding sequence is TGTGCCACCTCGGGGGGTAGCGGGTACAATGAGCAGTTCTTC. Translation: CATSGGSGYNEQFF.

V gene TRBV19 combines with J gene TRBJ2-7; 14 nucleotides match TRBD2. This CDR3 contains 15 residues. CDR1 and CDR2 from the germline V gene are LNHDA and SQIVND (reference sequence). V lost 5 bases and J lost 6; bases outside the gene matches: 6. For the CDR3, the DNA is TGTGCCAGTAGTTCTCGGACTAGCGGGAGGTTCGAGCAGTACTTC. It codes for CASSSRTSGRFEQYF.

At least ten counts were recorded for this clone. V is TRBV11-2 and J is TRBJ1-1; no definite D call. Trimming stripped 1 base from V and 7 bases from J, with 13 bases between. From germline, CDR1 is SGHAT and CDR2 FQNNGV. This CDR3 contains 14 residues. The CDR3, as DNA: TGTGCCAGCAGCTTAGGTCTTACAGCGATTGAAGCTTTCTTT. This encodes CASSLGLTAIEAFF.

This chain uses TRBV4-2 with TRBJ1-1; 8 bases fit TRBD1. CDR1 is LGHNA and CDR2 is YNFKEQ in the germline V gene. The CDR3 covers 18 residues. Unmatched junction bases numbered 14, after V lost 0 bases and J lost 5 bases. In DNA, the CDR3 is TGTGCCAGCAGCCAAGATATAGGGCAGGGGGCTCGAACGACTGAAGCTTTCTTT. Translation gives CASSQDIGQGARTTEAFF.

This chain links TRBV28 with TRBJ1-4; D gene uncertain. Per germline, CDR1 MDHEN and CDR2 SYDVKM. V was shortened by 5 bases and J by 8 bases, with 18 bases between the two germline ends. The CDR3 contains 15 residues. DNA of the CDR3: TGTGCCAGCAGTCAAATCACGGGCTCAAGGGAAAAACTGTTTTTT. Protein sequence: CASSQITGSREKLFF. Drawing the rest from reference TRBV28 and TRBJ1-4, the complete variable domain is DVKVTQSSRYLVKRTGEKVFLECVQDMDHENMFWYRQDPGLGLRLIYFSYDVKMKEKGDIPEGYSVSREKKERFSLILESASTNQTSMYLCASSQITGSREKLFFGSGTQLSVL.

The J gene is TRBJ1-3, the V gene TRBV4-3; D not certain. CDR3 length: 14 amino acids. CDR1 is LGHNA, CDR2 YSLEER, per germline. V lost 0 bases and J 6 bases, leaving 9 bases between the germline ends. The CDR3 here is CASSQDLRENTIYF. The CDR3 nucleotides are TGCGCCAGCAGCCAAGATCTTCGGGAAAACACCATATATTTT.

The V gene is TRBV19, the J gene TRBJ1-2; 11 bases are shared with TRBD1. This CDR3 is 16 amino acids long. J lost 1 base, V lost 4 bases, and 5 bases had no gene match. CDR1 and CDR2 (germline): LNHDA, SQIVND (reference sequence). The CDR3 reads CASSTRDRGSNYGYTF. CDR3 sequence (DNA): TGTGCCAGTAGTACCCGGGACAGGGGGAGTAACTATGGCTACACCTTC.

CDR3 region: CASSRDRGTPLHF. CDR3 nucleotide sequence: TGTGCCAGCAGCCGGGACAGGGGTACACCCCTCCACTTT. The chain employs TRBV7-9 and TRBJ1-6, with 10 bases that match TRBD1. This CDR3 comprises 13 residues. Germline CDR1 and CDR2: SEHNR and FQNEAQ (reference sequence). Germline trimming cut 5 bases from V and 11 bases from J; bases unmatched to any gene: 3.

The chain combines TRBV7-9 with TRBJ2-2; D is unresolved. V was cut by 4 bases and J by 7 bases, with 13 bases left in between. The CDR3 runs to 14 residues. From germline, CDR1 is SEHNR and CDR2 FQNEAQ (reference sequence). CDR3 amino acids: CASSSGPVSGELFF. The CDR3, as DNA: TGTGCCAGCAGCTCTGGTCCCGTTAGCGGGGAGCTGTTTTTT.

CDR3 DNA: TGCGCCAGCAGCTTGAAGGGGTTCGTTAACTATGGCTACACCTTC. Amino acid sequence: CASSLKGFVNYGYTF. This chain connects TRBV5-1 to TRBJ1-2, with a tentative D call TRBD1 (5 bases). Germline-derived CDR1 and CDR2 are SGHRS and YFSETQ. V dropped 1 base and J dropped 1 base, with 11 bases sitting between them. This CDR3 is 15 amino acids long.

The V and J genes are TRBV7-2 and TRBJ1-5; 7 nucleotides agree with TRBD1. CDR1 and CDR2 (germline): SGHTA, FQGNSA. Unmatched junction bases numbered 11, after V lost 7 bases and J lost 5 bases. The CDR3 length is 15 residues. CDR3 loop: CASTRRSGGDQPQHF. DNA for the CDR3: TGTGCCAGCACTAGGAGGTCAGGGGGGGATCAGCCCCAGCATTTT.